The rows below give T cell receptor beta chains drawn from one sample of a study of identical twins. TCRdb reprocessed the 5' RACE reads via MiXCR and lists one record per CDR3 protein. The data show approximately 630,000 distinct CDR3 sequences, with less than 9% seen just once and roughly 1.6% held by the top ten. This sample also belongs to another study, concerning yellow fever vaccine responses in identical twins.

Sequenced sample: PBMCs. The origin of the receptors is a young woman in good health. CDR3s include the opening cysteine and the closing phenylalanine or tryptophan. Each record gives: CDR3 DNA, CDR3 protein, clone size, J gene, V gene, D gene. The D gene is left open where the match is weak. Not all rows give a size; the values are once, few, many and, for expanded clones, a class.

TGTGCCACCTGCCAAGGACCTCAGCCGAGCAACGAGCAGTTCTTC	CATCQGPQPSNEQFF	.	TRBJ2-1	TRBV3-1	.
TGTGCCAGCAGCCAATGGGGCCCCAGCGAGCAGTTCTTC	CASSQWGPSEQFF	.	TRBJ2-1	TRBV3-1	.
TGTGCCATTGGGACCACGTACAATGAGCAGTTCTTC	CAIGTTYNEQFF	.	TRBJ2-1	TRBV6-1	.
TGCGCCAGCAGCTTGGTAGACAGCAGCTCCTACGAGCAGTACTTC	CASSLVDSSSYEQYF	many	TRBJ2-7	TRBV5-1	.
TGCGCCAGCAGCCATACAGGGGGCACTGAAGCTTTCTTT	CASSHTGGTEAFF	.	TRBJ1-1	TRBV4-1	TRBD1
TGCGCCAGCAGCTTGGATATGGGGAGTGAGCAGTTCTTC	CASSLDMGSEQFF	many	TRBJ2-1	TRBV5-1	.
TGTGACAGCAGTCACAGACGGGACACCGGGGAGCTGTTTTTT	CDSSHRRDTGELFF	.	TRBJ2-2	TRBV12-3/TRBV12-4	.
TGTGCCAGCAGTCCAGAACAAGAGGGTTCGGGCAATCAGCCCCAGCATTTT	CASSPEQEGSGNQPQHF	.	TRBJ1-5	TRBV12-3/TRBV12-4	.
TGTGCCAGCAGACCCACAGGGGATCGGAAGATCAATGAGCAGTTCTTC	CASRPTGDRKINEQFF	few	TRBJ2-1	TRBV7-3	TRBD1
TGCAGTGCTAGAGACAACCTAGCAATGACCGGGGAGCTGTTTTTT	CSARDNLAMTGELFF	.	TRBJ2-2	TRBV20-1	.
TGTGCCAGCTCGGCGGGGACGAACACCGGGGAGCTGTTTTTT	CASSAGTNTGELFF	many	TRBJ2-2	TRBV12-3/TRBV12-4	.
TGTGCCATCCTTAGGGTGAACACTGAAGCTTTCTTT	CAILRVNTEAFF	many	TRBJ1-1	TRBV6-1	.
TGTGCCAGCATGATGGGACAGGGGGAGTCCAATGAGCAGTTCTTC	CASMMGQGESNEQFF	many	TRBJ2-1	TRBV12-3/TRBV12-4	TRBD1
TGCGCCAGCAGTGAGTCTACAGGGATGAACACTGAAGCTTTCTTT	CASSESTGMNTEAFF	many	TRBJ1-1	TRBV10-2	.
TGTGCCAGCACCACAGGACAGGGGGGCTTCCAAGAGACCCAGTACTTC	CASTTGQGGFQETQYF	.	TRBJ2-5	TRBV7-6	TRBD1
TGCAGCGTTGAAGATGAGGGACAGCAGAACTATGGCTACACCTTC	CSVEDEGQQNYGYTF	many	TRBJ1-2	TRBV29-1	TRBD1
TGTGCCAGCAGCTTAGGGGGGACGTCGGCGGGAGGCCAAGAGACCCAGTACTTC	CASSLGGTSAGGQETQYF	.	TRBJ2-5	TRBV7-7	TRBD2
TGTGCCAGCAGCTTAGGGCCCACAGGGTCGAATGAGCAGTTCTTC	CASSLGPTGSNEQFF	many	TRBJ2-1	TRBV7-2	.
TGCGCCGGACTAACTAGCGACTCCCAAGAGACCCAGTACTTC	CAGLTSDSQETQYF	.	TRBJ2-5	TRBV5-1	TRBD2
TGCAGTGCTAAGCGCTTGAGCAATGAGCAGTTCTTC	CSAKRLSNEQFF	.	TRBJ2-1	TRBV20-1	.
TGTGCCAGCAGCTTAACTGCGGCAGTAGGTAATGAGCAGTTCTTC	CASSLTAAVGNEQFF	many	TRBJ2-1	TRBV7-2	.
TGCAGTGCTCAAGATCCCCGTATAGCCAAAAACATTCAGTACTTC	CSAQDPRIAKNIQYF	many	TRBJ2-4	TRBV20-1	.
TGCAGCGTTGAAGGGTTAGCGGCAGAAGGTCGCGAGCAGTACTTC	CSVEGLAAEGREQYF	many	TRBJ2-7	TRBV29-1	.
TGTGCCAGCAGTTTGACTAGCGGGAGAAGGGGCAATGAGCAGTTCTTC	CASSLTSGRRGNEQFF	many	TRBJ2-1	TRBV28	TRBD2
TGCAGTGCTAGGGGCCCCGGGGGGGGGAGCTCCTACAATGAGCAGTTCTTC	CSARGPGGGSSYNEQFF	.	TRBJ2-1	TRBV20-1	TRBD2
TGTGCCAGCAGTGAACTCTTAGCCAAAAACATTCAGTACTTC	CASSELLAKNIQYF	few	TRBJ2-4	TRBV2	.
TGTGCCAGCAGACTAGCGGGAGGGCCTCTCATTGAGCAGTTCTTC	CASRLAGGPLIEQFF	.	TRBJ2-1	TRBV12-3/TRBV12-4	TRBD2
TGCGCCAGCAGCTGGGACACCGGAAATTCACCCCTCCACTTT	CASSWDTGNSPLHF	many	TRBJ1-6	TRBV5-1	.
TGTGCCAGCAGCTTAGGGACCCCTCGGGATACGCAGTATTTT	CASSLGTPRDTQYF	.	TRBJ2-3	TRBV7-3	.
TGTGCCACCAAGGCAGGGTCATTTTCTGAGCAGTTCTTC	CATKAGSFSEQFF	few	TRBJ2-1	TRBV24-1	.
TGCAGTGCTAGAGATTCGTCGACTAGCGTAACAGATACGCAGTATTTT	CSARDSSTSVTDTQYF	.	TRBJ2-3	TRBV20-1	TRBD2
TGTGCCAGCAGCCAAGCGGCTAGCGGGGGGGCTAGAAATACGCAGTATTTT	CASSQAASGGARNTQYF	.	TRBJ2-3	TRBV3-1	TRBD2
TGTGCCAGCAGTTACGGGCATGGGGTGGGCAATGAGCAGTTCTTC	CASSYGHGVGNEQFF	.	TRBJ2-1	TRBV6-5	.
TGTGCCAGCAGCCACGGACTCCCGGAGCTGTTTTTT	CASSHGLPELFF	.	TRBJ2-2	TRBV5-6	.
TGCAGTGCTAGACCCGCCTTAGGAAGGCTAGCCATAGAAGATAAAATTTACGAGCAGTACTTC	CSARPALGRLAIEDKIYEQYF	.	TRBJ2-7	TRBV20-1	.
TGTGCCAGTTCGACAGGGGGTAATGAGCAGTTCTTC	CASSTGGNEQFF	.	TRBJ2-1	TRBV19	TRBD1
TGTGCCAGCAGCTTAGTGGAGGTTAAGGGGTCTACAAATGAGCAGTTCTTC	CASSLVEVKGSTNEQFF	.	TRBJ2-1	TRBV11-2	.
TGCAGCGTAAAGGGGTATTTGGTTGAGCAGTTCTTC	CSVKGYLVEQFF	.	TRBJ2-1	TRBV29-1	.
TGCGCCAGCAGCGCTGACAGGGGAATGGAAGAGCAGTACTTC	CASSADRGMEEQYF	.	TRBJ2-7	TRBV5-1	TRBD1
TGTGCCGGGAGTACCGGACAGGCAGACCAAGAGACCCAGTACTTC	CAGSTGQADQETQYF	.	TRBJ2-5	TRBV28	TRBD1
TGCAGTGCTAGAACGGGGACAGGGATGGAAGAGACCCAGTACTTC	CSARTGTGMEETQYF	.	TRBJ2-5	TRBV20-1	TRBD1
TGCAGCGTTGAATCGGGGTGGGCGGGCCTCTCCTACGAGCAGTACTTC	CSVESGWAGLSYEQYF	.	TRBJ2-7	TRBV29-1	.
TGCGCCAGCAGCGACCGGGACCCCCGTAGGGAGACCCAGTACTTC	CASSDRDPRRETQYF	many	TRBJ2-5	TRBV5-1	.
TGTGCCAGCAGTTACTCCCCGACAGCGGGCACTGAAGCTTTCTTT	CASSYSPTAGTEAFF	many	TRBJ1-1	TRBV6-5	.
TGTGCCACCAGTGGGGGGTTGGTCTCCTACAATGAGCAGTTCTTC	CATSGGLVSYNEQFF	.	TRBJ2-1	TRBV24-1	.
TGTGCCATCAGCACCCTACAGGGGGAGAACACTGAAGCTTTCTTT	CAISTLQGENTEAFF	many	TRBJ1-1	TRBV10-3	TRBD1
TGCGCCAGCAGTGAGGCGGGAAGAGGGACTGAAGCTTTCTTT	CASSEAGRGTEAFF	many	TRBJ1-1	TRBV10-2	.
TGCAGTGCTAGAGACCCGACTAGCGGGAGGGCATATGAGCAGTTCTTC	CSARDPTSGRAYEQFF	few	TRBJ2-1	TRBV20-1	TRBD2
TGCGCCAGCTCCCTTGGTAGCGGGAGTAGAGGGACAGATACGCAGTATTTT	CASSLGSGSRGTDTQYF	.	TRBJ2-3	TRBV5-1	TRBD2
TGTGCCATCAGTAGGTCGGGGACAGGGAACACCGGGGAGCTGTTTTTT	CAISRSGTGNTGELFF	few	TRBJ2-2	TRBV10-3	TRBD1
TGCAGTGCTAGCGGGACCCGGGTCAATGAGCAGTTCTTC	CSASGTRVNEQFF	few	TRBJ2-1	TRBV20-1	.
TGTGCCACCAGCAGGGACTCTTTGGACATATACAATGAGCAGTTCTTC	CATSRDSLDIYNEQFF	few	TRBJ2-1	TRBV15	.
TGTGCCACCAGCAAAAGACAGGGCGACGGGGAGCTGTTTTTT	CATSKRQGDGELFF	few	TRBJ2-2	TRBV15	TRBD1
TGTGCCAGCAGCCAAGTTCAGTCTGGGGCCAACGTCCTGACTTTC	CASSQVQSGANVLTF	.	TRBJ2-6	TRBV14	.
TGCGCCAGCAGCCCGGGGACAGTAAGCTACACCTTC	CASSPGTVSYTF	few	TRBJ1-2	TRBV5-1	TRBD1
TGTGCCAGCAGCCCACTAACAGGGTTTGAAGCTTTCTTT	CASSPLTGFEAFF	many	TRBJ1-1	TRBV5-6	.
TGCGCCAGCAGCTTGAAGGGCCCCGGTGGTGAGCAGTTCTTC	CASSLKGPGGEQFF	.	TRBJ2-1	TRBV5-1	.
TGCGCCAGCAGCCAGGGACTGATACAAGAGACCCAGTACTTC	CASSQGLIQETQYF	.	TRBJ2-5	TRBV5-1	.
TGTGCCAGCGGTAGCGCGGGCCGGAATACGCAGTATTTT	CASGSAGRNTQYF	.	TRBJ2-3	TRBV28	.